This T cell receptor (beta chain) was captured in a study of blood T cell repertoires in COVID-19. Study at large: The cDNA or gDNA used as material had been derived from T cells, B-cell-depleted T cells, or PBMCs.

Original data processing: Amplification with reference gene primers provided the estimates of nucleated cell counts. TCRdb keeps only in-frame clones here, not all; method: immunoSEQ multiplex PCR. D and trimming were read from the DNA, whereas the V and J calls and clone size are those reported in that table. The sample has some 14,000 clones; roughly 89% are singletons. With 2 bases removed from V and 4 bases from J, the gap between germline ends came to 10 bases. Germline V gene lookup returns CDR1 MDHEN and CDR2 SYDVKM. There are 14 residues in the CDR3. Material: peripheral blood. The rearrangement uses TRBV28 and TRBJ2-3; D is unclear. The receptor was isolated from a human donor with active COVID-19. The donor label of this sample is uncertain. The CDR3 DNA reads TGTGCCAGCAGTTTAGCACAGTCCTCAGATACGCAGTATTTT. Residues: CASSLAQSSDTQYF.